This T cell receptor beta chain derives from a study of blood T cells in healthy people across ages. Study-wide results and limits: It was the long-lived donors that had more naive CD4+ cells and higher diversity than aged donors.

As concerns this clonotype: What it binds is unknown.

For the second PCR, which ran for roughly 6 to 12 cycles, a sample-barcoded 5' primer and a J-beta primer mix were used. From each sample, at least 2.5 million paired-end reads containing CDR3 were obtained. TCRdb reprocessed the 5' RACE reads with MiXCR, giving one entry per CDR3 protein. The table lists 1.5 million to 2 million distinct CDR3 sequences, more than 35% of them singletons. No fewer than 6 micrograms of total RNA were isolated from every sample. This CDR3 region has 14 residues. V was trimmed by 0 bases and J by 2 bases, leaving 9 bases between them. Germline CDR1 reads SGHRS; CDR2 reads YFSETQ.

The sequenced sample was blood. The receptor's source is a human donor in good health. The gene calls are TRBV5-1 and TRBJ2-7; D not resolved. The DNA for the CDR3 is TGCGCCAGCAGCTTGGGTGGGTACGCCTACGAGCAGTACTTC. Translating it yields CASSLGGYAYEQYF.